One TCR beta chain is described in this entry. The target antigen is unknown. This sample stems from a study of beta chain features in type 1 diabetes. With 3 bases removed from V and 8 bases from J, the gap between germline ends came to 22 bases. Germline lookup yields CDR1 KGHSH and CDR2 LQKENI. This CDR3 is 16 amino acids long. Overall study results and limits: In the patient group, naive, central memory and Treg TCRB repertoires seemed more alike than in the healthy donor group. PCR might show a preference for shorter templates, equally across patients and controls. People with Type 1 diabetes carried modestly yet significantly shorter TCRB CDR3s in all four CD4+ subsets.

All of the isolated RNA was reverse transcribed, so expressed TCRB transcripts were sequenced. Profiled with immunoSEQ multiplex PCR; TCRdb holds only in-frame clones, not every one. This table has around 690,000 clones, roughly 12% appearing once. The single heparinised draw taken from each donor contained approximately 100 mL of blood on average. Once sorted, every population was more than 98% pure. The sample comprised naive CD4+ T cells from blood. This TCR was sampled from a man aged 30 to 45 with type 1 diabetes. The rearrangement links TRBV18 to TRBJ1-1; D perhaps matches TRBD1 (6 bases). The CDR3 region is CASSPLGGARISEAFF. The CDR3 DNA reads TGTGCCAGCTCACCTCTCGGGGGGGCGAGAATCTCCGAAGCTTTCTTT.